This T cell receptor (beta chain) was captured in a study of blood T cells in healthy people across ages. The CDR3 length is 17 residues. Trimming took off 0 bases at V and 7 bases at J, with 20 bases between the two ends. In the case of this clonotype: The antigen remains unidentified.

Study conclusions and caveats: The recorded TCR beta diversity per million T cells decreased in a roughly linear manner with age.

A second PCR of 7 to 11 cycles used a sample-barcoded 5' primer and a J-beta primer mix. Carrying 12 random nucleotides, a template-switch adaptor labeled each individual cDNA molecule. TCRdb re-derived calls from the 5' RACE reads in MiXCR, one entry per CDR3 protein. The sample has roughly 550,000 distinct CDR3 sequences, 24% seen once; the top ten hold 7.5% to 9%. The same sample was also used in a study of T cells of mothers and their children. From that second work: Comparable shaping of TCR recombination output by thymic selection was observed in related and unrelated pairs.

The rearrangement uses TRBV12-3 or TRBV12-4 and TRBJ2-3; no clear D gene. The sequenced sample was blood. This sequence originates from a boy between 5 and 17 years old in good health. The CDR3 loop reads CASSLAESRPWAYTQYF. The CDR3, as DNA: TGTGCCAGCAGTTTAGCCGAGTCTCGGCCCTGGGCTTATACGCAGTATTTT.